One sample yielded the 15 T cell receptor beta chains listed below, sequenced in a study of blood T cell repertoires in COVID-19. Produced via immunoSEQ multiplex PCR; TCRdb's table is partial and in-frame only. The sample consists of about 290,000 clones, roughly 90% of them appearing once. Sequencing was performed on peripheral blood. The receptors shown here come from a woman aged 25 to 39 with COVID-19, enrolled during active disease.

The rearrangement links TRBV27 to TRBJ2-7; D uncertain. V shed 2 bases and J shed 3 bases, with 8 bases lying between them. The V gene's germline CDR1 is MNHEY and CDR2 SMNVEV (reference sequence). The CDR3 extends over 13 amino acids. The CDR3 sequence: CASSLTVYYEQYF. Written as DNA, the CDR3 is TGTGCCAGCAGTTTAACAGTTTACTACGAGCAGTACTTC.

The J gene is TRBJ1-2, the V gene TRBV6-2 or TRBV6-3; 10 bases fit TRBD1. Germline CDR1 is MNHEY and CDR2 is SVGEGT. V lost 6 bases and J lost 5; bases outside the gene matches: 12. The CDR3 runs to 16 residues. The chain's CDR3 is CASSHGTGASLYGYTF. The CDR3 DNA reads as TGTGCCAGCAGCCACGGGACAGGGGCCTCTTTGTATGGCTACACCTTC.

This clone was seen once. The rearrangement links TRBV5-4 to TRBJ2-7, with D perhaps TRBD1 (6 bases). Germline V lookup: CDR1 SGHNT, CDR2 YYREEE (reference sequence). This CDR3 contains 14 residues. The V end was cut by 4 bases, the J end by 10 bases, with 21 bases between. As DNA, the CDR3 is TGTGCCAGCAGCCAAGTCCGGGACAAGGAAGGCCAGTACTTC. Translating gives CASSQVRDKEGQYF.

The V and J genes are TRBV24-1 and TRBJ1-2; D is unclear. V was cut by 4 bases and J by 8 bases, with 10 bases left in between. Germline lookup yields CDR1 KGHDR and CDR2 SFDVKD. The CDR3 has 12 amino acids. The CDR3 protein is CATSDGLAGYTF. The CDR3 DNA reads TGTGCCACCAGTGACGGCCTAGCCGGCTACACCTTC.

V is TRBV7-9 and J is TRBJ2-7; the D is unclear. CDR1 is SEHNR and CDR2 is FQNEAQ in the germline V gene (reference sequence). The CDR3 loop spans 13 amino acids. Trimming took off 5 bases at V and 6 bases at J, with 14 bases between the two ends. The DNA of the CDR3 is TGTGCCAGCAGCCGTCAGAGGCACCCCGAGCAGTACTTC. Amino acid sequence: CASSRQRHPEQYF.

The sample holds a few counts of this clone. The chain links TRBV7-9 to TRBJ1-3; tentatively, D is TRBD1 (6 bases). Trimming took off 3 bases at V and 16 bases at J, with 16 bases between the two ends. CDR3 length: 12 residues. Germline V gene sequence: CDR1 SEHNR, CDR2 FQNEAQ (reference sequence). The CDR3 loop is CASSLGHQTSYF. The CDR3 DNA reads TGTGCCAGCAGCTTGGGACATCAGACGTCGTATTTT.

V usage is TRBV5-8 and J usage is TRBJ2-2, with 7 bases fitting TRBD1. V trimming: 5 bases; J trimming: 2 bases; junction bases outside the gene matches: 6. CDR1 is SGHTS, CDR2 YDEGEE, per germline. The CDR3 is 15 amino acids. The CDR3 DNA is TGTGCCAGCAGTAATTGGACAGGCAACACCGGGGAGCTGTTTTTT. This sequence encodes CASSNWTGNTGELFF. The full variable domain, in which reference TRBV5-8 and TRBJ2-2 provide the parts outside the CDR3, is EAGVTQSPTHLIKTRGQQATLRCSPISGHTSVYWYQQALGLGLQFLLWYDEGEERNRGNFPPRFSGRQFPNYSSELNVNALELEDSALYLCASSNWTGNTGELFFGEGSRLTVL.

V and J are TRBV7-9 and TRBJ2-2; D possibly corresponds to TRBD2 (5 bases). Germline V gene lookup returns CDR1 SEHNR and CDR2 FQNEAQ (reference sequence). Trimming shortened V by 6 bases and J by 1 base, and 15 bases separated the two germline ends. This CDR3 comprises 16 residues. The CDR3 sequence is CASSSGLSGNTGELFF. The CDR3 coding sequence is TGTGCCAGCAGTTCAGGCCTGAGCGGGAACACCGGGGAGCTGTTTTTT.

The chain carries TRBV5-1 and TRBJ1-2; D not certain. The germline CDR1 and CDR2 sequences are SGHRS and YFSETQ. The CDR3 totals 18 residues. V gave up 0 bases and J gave up 2 bases, with 20 bases separating them. CDR3: CASSLVSPLTTGNYGYTF. The CDR3 DNA is TGCGCCAGCAGCTTGGTTAGCCCCCTAACTACGGGGAACTATGGCTACACCTTC.

The chain links TRBV28 to TRBJ2-4, with D possibly matching TRBD2 (6 bases). V dropped 3 bases and J dropped 4 bases, with 10 bases sitting between them. The CDR3 sequence is 14 residues long. Germline CDR1 MDHEN, CDR2 SYDVKM. The CDR3 nucleotides read TGTGCCAGCAGTTTGGGGGGTTCAAAAAACATTCAGTACTTC. Its translation is CASSLGGSKNIQYF.

V is TRBV11-2 and J is TRBJ2-5; 7 positions agree with TRBD2. CDR1 and CDR2 from the germline V gene are SGHAT and FQNNGV. The CDR3 has 15 residues. V shed 0 bases, J shed 7 bases, and the junction held 8 bases outside the gene matches. As DNA, the CDR3 is TGTGCCAGCAGCTTAGATGTCGGACTAGAGGGGACCCAGTACTTC. It is translated as CASSLDVGLEGTQYF.

The chain uses TRBV11-3 and TRBJ2-3; no definite D call. CDR1 is SGHNT and CDR2 is YENEEA in the germline V gene. The V end lost 4 bases, the J end lost 1 base, and 15 bases lay between the germline ends. The CDR3 is 16 amino acids. In DNA, the CDR3 is TGTGCCAGCAGCTCCACCTCGAGGCTAGGCACAGATACGCAGTATTTT. It translates to CASSSTSRLGTDTQYF. Filled out from reference TRBV11-3 and TRBJ2-3, the complete variable domain reads EAGVVQSPRYKIIEKKQPVAFWCNPISGHNTLYWYLQNLGQGPELLIRYENEEAVDDSQLPKDRFSAERLKGVDSTLKIQPAELGDSAVYLCASSSTSRLGTDTQYFGPGTRLTVL.

The chain combines TRBV29-1 with TRBJ2-1; tentatively, D is TRBD2 (6 bases). Germline V gene data show CDR1 as SQVTM and CDR2 as ANQGSEA. CDR3 length: 14 amino acids. V was trimmed by 3 bases and J by 0 bases, leaving 9 bases between them. As DNA, the CDR3 is TGCAGCGTTGAGGGGGACTTCTCCTACAATGAGCAGTTCTTC. It is translated as CSVEGDFSYNEQFF.

The rearrangement links TRBV27 to TRBJ1-1; 7 bases agree with TRBD1. Germline values: CDR1 MNHEY, CDR2 SMNVEV (reference sequence). CDR3 length equals 15 residues. V trimming: 2 bases; J trimming: 1 base; junction bases outside the gene matches: 4. The CDR3 DNA sequence: TGTGCCAGCAGTTTAGACAGGGTAGGGAACACTGAAGCTTTCTTT. Amino acid sequence: CASSLDRVGNTEAFF.

This chain links TRBV7-8 with TRBJ1-2; perhaps TRBD1 as D (5 bases). From germline, CDR1 is SGHVS and CDR2 FQNEAQ. CDR3 size: 15 residues. Trimming removed 1 base at V and 8 bases at J, with 17 bases between. CDR3 protein: CASSLGPSAGKGYTF. DNA of the CDR3: TGTGCCAGCAGCTTAGGTCCTTCGGCAGGGAAAGGCTACACCTTC.